The clone carrying this TCR beta chain was found a few times. These data are taken from a study of blood T cell repertoires in COVID-19. Libraries were prepared by immunoSEQ multiplex PCR; TCRdb keeps only in-frame clonotypes and omits some of them. The sample records tens of thousands of clones, around 85% being singletons. The receptor was derived from a human donor in a cohort sampled during active COVID-19. Sequenced sample: peripheral blood.

Here the CDR3 reads CSASATLGTQYF. The CDR3, as DNA: TGCAGTGCTAGTGCGACATTAGGGACCCAGTACTTC. The V and J genes are TRBV20-1 and TRBJ2-5, with D unclear. The germline V and J ends were trimmed by 3 bases and 7 bases, with 12 bases remaining between them. The CDR3 has 12 residues. The germline V gene has CDR1 DFQATT and CDR2 SNEGSKA (reference sequence).